The T cell receptor beta chain described here comes from a study of early T cells in non-severe SARS-CoV-2 infection. Per the germline V gene, CDR1 is SGDLS and CDR2 is YYNGEE. The CDR3 runs to 15 residues. Germline trimming cut 4 bases from V and 0 bases from J; bases unmatched to any gene: 5. Each single cDNA molecule received a unique molecular identifier. TCRdb reanalysed the 5' RACE reads using MiXCR and keeps one entry per CDR3 protein. Seen here are more than 65,000 distinct CDR3 sequences, roughly an eighth observed once, and the top ten hold roughly 1.2%. This clonotype was counted between two and nine times.

The sample comprised whole blood. This TCR derives from an adult who was a healthcare worker with PCR-confirmed SARS-CoV-2 infection or an uninfected control (not recorded which). This chain uses TRBV9 with TRBJ2-7; TRBD1 matches 9 bases. The CDR3 sequence is CASSPGTGPSYEQYF. The CDR3 DNA reads TGTGCCAGCAGCCCCGGGACAGGGCCCTCCTACGAGCAGTACTTC.